The 26 T cell receptor beta chains listed next were all sequenced from one sample in a study of blood T cell repertoires in COVID-19. Method: immunoSEQ multiplex PCR; TCRdb's copy keeps in-frame clones and lacks some. The table includes 150,000 to 200,000 clones, around 84% detected once. Sequenced input: PBMCs or T cells enriched from blood (not recorded which). These receptors originate from a man aged 50 to 59 who had recovered from COVID-19.

About this clone: The limits of the CDR3 on the DNA are not certain, so only TCRdb's listed CDR3 is given. The V call is TRBV28, the J call TRBJ1-5. Germline V gene data show CDR1 as MDHEN and CDR2 as SYDVKM. Including both end residues, the CDR3 is 15 amino acids long. CDR3 protein: CASSLAQAGYQPQHF.

This clone came up a few times. This chain uses TRBV14 with TRBJ2-7; tentatively, D is TRBD1 (6 bases). The CDR3 is made up of 16 amino acids. Looked up from germline, CDR1 is SGHDN and CDR2 is FVKESK. V was shortened by 6 bases and J by 2 bases, with 20 bases between the two germline ends. DNA of the CDR3: TGTGCCAGCAGTCATCAAGTCGGGAAGGGGGCCTACGAGCAGTACTTC. It encodes CASSHQVGKGAYEQYF.

This chain joins TRBV5-1 and TRBJ1-2, with TRBD1 matching 12 bases. Germline V lookup: CDR1 SGHRS, CDR2 YFSETQ. The junction had 3 bases not matched to a gene; V was cut back by 1 base and J by 2 bases. The CDR3 length is 16 residues. Written as DNA, the CDR3 is TGCGCCAGCAGCTTGTGGGGACAGGGGGCAAACTATGGCTACACCTTC. Encoded protein: CASSLWGQGANYGYTF.

The chain recombines TRBV5-5 with TRBJ2-2; 7 positions agree with TRBD2. The CDR3 covers 15 residues. V shed 7 bases and J 4 bases; nucleotides not matched to a gene: 10. Per the germline V gene, CDR1 is SGHKS and CDR2 is YYEKEE (reference sequence). The CDR3 bases are TGTGCCAGCTCATGGTGGGCTAGCGGCACCGGGGAGCTGTTTTTT. Translation gives CASSWWASGTGELFF.

Worth noting for this clone: Other DNA sequences in the same sample also yield this CDR3. The chain joins TRBV12-3 or TRBV12-4 to TRBJ1-1; D is unclear. V was clipped by 3 bases and J by 1 base, with 3 bases between them. This CDR3 has 12 amino acids. The CDR3 DNA reads TGTGCCAGCAGTTTTCGGAACACTGAAGCTTTCTTT. Encoded protein: CASSFRNTEAFF.

The chain employs TRBV28 and TRBJ2-2; a weak D match, TRBD1 (5 bases). V was clipped by 2 bases and J by 6 bases, with 13 bases between them. Germline V gene lookup returns CDR1 MDHEN and CDR2 SYDVKM. This CDR3 has 15 residues. CDR3 sequence (DNA): TGTGCCAGCAGTTTACCAGGGATCGGGCCCGGGGAGCTGTTTTTT. It translates to CASSLPGIGPGELFF.

The chain is built from TRBV5-1 and TRBJ2-3; TRBD2 matches at 11 bases. The germline CDR1 and CDR2 sequences are SGHRS and YFSETQ. This CDR3 comprises 19 residues. The ends lost 0 bases at V and 0 bases at J; junction bases unmatched: 9. In DNA form, the CDR3 reads TGCGCCAGCAGCTTGGAACCGGGACTAGCGGATCCTAGCACAGATACGCAGTATTTT. This encodes CASSLEPGLADPSTDTQYF.

The chain links TRBV30 to TRBJ1-5; D unresolved. V was pared by 1 base and J by 3 bases, with 7 bases between. CDR3 size: 13 residues. Germline V gives CDR1 GTSNPN, CDR2 SVGIG (reference sequence). This chain's CDR3 is CAWSERDNQPQHF. CDR3 in DNA: TGTGCCTGGAGTGAGCGGGACAATCAGCCCCAGCATTTT.

The genes are TRBV9 and TRBJ2-7; TRBD2 matches 7 bases. V dropped 3 bases and J dropped 5; count of bases not matched to a gene: 8. From germline, CDR1 is SGDLS and CDR2 YYNGEE. The CDR3 covers 14 residues. CDR3 bases: TGTGCCAGCAGCGGACGGGGGGATCGCGACGAGCAGTACTTC. Translated: CASSGRGDRDEQYF. Supplemented by reference TRBV9 and TRBJ2-7, the full variable domain reads DSGVTQTPKHLITATGQRVTLRCSPRSGDLSVYWYQQSLDQGLQFLIQYYNGEERAKGNILERFSAQQFPDLHSELNLSSLELGDSALYFCASSGRGDRDEQYFGPGTRLTVT.

This clone showed up many times. V gene TRBV5-1 combines with J gene TRBJ1-2; D gene ambiguous. The CDR3 is made up of 15 amino acids. The V and J ends lost 6 bases and 7 bases respectively, with 22 bases between them. Per the germline V gene, CDR1 is SGHRS and CDR2 is YFSETQ. The CDR3 loop is CASTPDPKGVIGYTF. In DNA, the CDR3 is TGCGCCAGCACACCCGACCCTAAAGGAGTCATTGGCTACACCTTC.

In this sample, this clone turned up once. The chain couples TRBV5-1 to TRBJ2-7; a weak D match, TRBD1 (6 bases). Germline CDR1 is SGHRS and CDR2 is YFSETQ. Deletions cut 0 bases from V and 1 base from J, with 11 bases between. The CDR3 length is 15 residues. The CDR3 here is CASSLGDTPSYEQYF. CDR3 coding DNA: TGCGCCAGCAGCTTGGGGGACACTCCATCCTACGAGCAGTACTTC. Combining the CDR3 with reference TRBV5-1 and TRBJ2-7 gives the whole variable domain KAGVTQTPRYLIKTRGQQVTLSCSPISGHRSVSWYQQTPGQGLQFLFEYFSETQRNKGNFPGRFSGRQFSNSRSEMNVSTLELGDSALYLCASSLGDTPSYEQYFGPGTRLTVT.

This sequence joins TRBV18 and TRBJ1-5; D gene ambiguous. This CDR3 contains 15 residues. The germline gives CDR1 KGHSH, CDR2 LQKENI. With 2 bases removed from V and 2 bases from J, the gap between germline ends came to 10 bases. The CDR3 coding sequence is TGTGCCAGCTCACCATCCTCCCGGGGCAATCAGCCCCAGCATTTT. Protein product: CASSPSSRGNQPQHF. Drawing the rest from reference TRBV18 and TRBJ1-5, the complete variable domain is NAGVMQNPRHLVRRRGQEARLRCSPMKGHSHVYWYRQLPEEGLKFMVYLQKENIIDESGMPKERFSAEFPKEGPSILRIQQVVRGDSAAYFCASSPSSRGNQPQHFGDGTRLSIL.

The chain combines TRBV4-1 with TRBJ1-5; TRBD1 might be the D (6 bases). The germline gives CDR1 MGHRA, CDR2 YSYEKL. CDR3 size: 15 residues. Trimming cost V 1 base and J 4 bases, with 11 bases left between them. The CDR3 DNA sequence: TGCGCCAGCAGCCAAGGGGCAGGGGATAATCAGCCCCAGCATTTT. Protein: CASSQGAGDNQPQHF.

The chain carries TRBV7-8 and TRBJ1-1, with TRBD1 identical over 7 bases. The germline V gene has CDR1 SGHVS and CDR2 FQNEAQ. The CDR3 has 15 amino acids. Losses at the gene ends were 5 bases for V and 0 bases for J; bases not matched to a gene: 6. CDR3 DNA: TGTGCCAGCAGCCTCGAGGGGGCCATGAACACTGAAGCTTTCTTT. This translates into CASSLEGAMNTEAFF.

The chain carries TRBV19 and TRBJ2-5, with 8 bases that match TRBD2. Germline values: CDR1 LNHDA, CDR2 SQIVND (reference sequence). This CDR3 is 14 amino acids long. The ends lost 4 bases at V and 5 bases at J; junction bases unmatched: 6. The CDR3 sequence: CASSNGGAVETQYF. The DNA of the CDR3 is TGTGCCAGTAGTAACGGGGGGGCCGTTGAGACCCAGTACTTC.

This clone was recorded once. The chain uses TRBV5-1 and TRBJ2-1; TRBD2 matches at 7 bases. CDR3 length equals 16 residues. Germline V lookup: CDR1 SGHRS, CDR2 YFSETQ. V shed 4 bases and J 3 bases; nucleotides not matched to a gene: 10. The CDR3 nucleotides read TGCGCCAGCAGCCGTAGGAGCGGGGCCGTCTACAATGAGCAGTTCTTC. This translates into CASSRRSGAVYNEQFF.

This chain joins TRBV3-1 (or the pseudogene TRBV3-2) and TRBJ2-1; 9 nucleotides agree with TRBD1. With 1 base clipped from V and 1 base from J, the junction kept 8 bases outside the gene matches. The length of the CDR3 is 18 residues. Looked up from germline, CDR1 is LGHDT and CDR2 is YNNKEL (reference sequence). CDR3 sequence (DNA): TGTGCCAGCAGCCAAGCACCCACGACAGGGGGATCCTACAATGAGCAGTTCTTC. Its translation: CASSQAPTTGGSYNEQFF.

The rearrangement links TRBV10-1 to TRBJ2-3; weak D call: TRBD2 (7 bases). The ends were cut back, 0 bases at V and 6 bases at J, with 16 bases in the middle. The CDR3 contains 16 residues. Germline values: CDR1 WNHNN, CDR2 SYGVQD (reference sequence). CDR3 sequence: CASSESWGASGDTQYF. CDR3 in DNA: TGCGCCAGCAGTGAGTCGTGGGGGGCTAGCGGTGATACGCAGTATTTT.

This chain uses TRBV12-5 with TRBJ1-1; TRBD1 aligns across 10 bases. Trimming cost V 5 bases and J 5 bases; bases outside gene matches: 8. The CDR3 has 15 amino acids. Germline lookup yields CDR1 LGHNT and CDR2 FRNRAP. DNA of the CDR3: TGTGCTAGTGGTAATTCCGGGACAGGGGAGACTGAAGCTTTCTTT. Translation: CASGNSGTGETEAFF.

This clone is a singleton in its sample. The chain joins TRBV29-1 to TRBJ1-2; unclear D gene. This CDR3 has 13 residues. Germline CDR1 and CDR2: SQVTM and ANQGSEA. Trimming took 0 bases from V and 4 from J, leaving 9 bases between them. CDR3 DNA: TGCAGCGTTGAAGATGTGCCAGGCTATGGCTACACCTTC. Translated: CSVEDVPGYGYTF.

In this sample, this clone turned up once. The V call is TRBV9, the J call TRBJ2-5; D is unresolved. The germline V gene has CDR1 SGDLS and CDR2 YYNGEE. Trimming removed 4 bases from V and 1 base from J, with 14 bases in between. The CDR3 spans 15 residues. CDR3 residues: CASSPRVGAQETQYF. CDR3 bases: TGTGCCAGCAGCCCCCGGGTTGGAGCCCAAGAGACCCAGTACTTC.

The chain joins TRBV19 to TRBJ1-2; the D is unclear. V lost 4 bases to trimming and J lost 3 bases, with 15 bases between them. The CDR3 covers 15 residues. From germline, CDR1 is LNHDA and CDR2 SQIVND (reference sequence). The CDR3 DNA reads TGTGCCAGTAGTAACCCCCGAGTTAGTGACTATGGCTACACCTTC. Its protein product is CASSNPRVSDYGYTF.

The chain joins TRBV28 to TRBJ1-1; perhaps TRBD1 as D (5 bases). Germline assignment: CDR1 MDHEN and CDR2 SYDVKM. Trimming removed 3 bases at V and 5 bases at J, with 13 bases between. This CDR3 is built from 14 residues. The CDR3 is CASSFRRGGTEAFF. The CDR3 nucleotides are TGTGCCAGCAGTTTTCGTAGGGGAGGGACTGAAGCTTTCTTT. The entire variable domain, with the rest obtained from reference TRBV28 and TRBJ1-1, is as follows: DVKVTQSSRYLVKRTGEKVFLECVQDMDHENMFWYRQDPGLGLRLIYFSYDVKMKEKGDIPEGYSVSREKKERFSLILESASTNQTSMYLCASSFRRGGTEAFFGQGTRLTVV.

The rearrangement joins TRBV29-1 to TRBJ1-1; 7 positions agree with TRBD1. The CDR3 consists of 13 residues. Unmatched junction bases numbered 10, after V lost 6 bases and J lost 6 bases. Germline V lookup: CDR1 SQVTM, CDR2 ANQGSEA. Here the CDR3 reads CSVDQSRGSEAFF. The DNA of the CDR3 is TGCAGCGTCGACCAGTCCAGGGGGTCTGAAGCTTTCTTT.

The V call is TRBV11-2, the J call TRBJ1-2; D might be TRBD1 (6 bases). This CDR3 has 13 amino acids. V was trimmed by 6 bases and J by 4 bases, leaving 12 bases between them. The V gene's germline CDR1 is SGHAT and CDR2 FQNNGV. The CDR3 DNA follows: TGTGCCAGCAGGCTGACAGGTAGCTATGGCTACACCTTC. Amino acid sequence: CASRLTGSYGYTF.

DNA of the CDR3: TGCGCCAGCAGCCTTTCGTCTGTGGAGACCCAGTACTTC. Its translation is CASSLSSVETQYF. The chain recombines TRBV4-1 with TRBJ2-5; D call uncertain. This CDR3 region has 13 residues. In germline, CDR1 is MGHRA, CDR2 YSYEKL. Trimming took 4 bases from V and 5 from J, leaving 11 bases between them.